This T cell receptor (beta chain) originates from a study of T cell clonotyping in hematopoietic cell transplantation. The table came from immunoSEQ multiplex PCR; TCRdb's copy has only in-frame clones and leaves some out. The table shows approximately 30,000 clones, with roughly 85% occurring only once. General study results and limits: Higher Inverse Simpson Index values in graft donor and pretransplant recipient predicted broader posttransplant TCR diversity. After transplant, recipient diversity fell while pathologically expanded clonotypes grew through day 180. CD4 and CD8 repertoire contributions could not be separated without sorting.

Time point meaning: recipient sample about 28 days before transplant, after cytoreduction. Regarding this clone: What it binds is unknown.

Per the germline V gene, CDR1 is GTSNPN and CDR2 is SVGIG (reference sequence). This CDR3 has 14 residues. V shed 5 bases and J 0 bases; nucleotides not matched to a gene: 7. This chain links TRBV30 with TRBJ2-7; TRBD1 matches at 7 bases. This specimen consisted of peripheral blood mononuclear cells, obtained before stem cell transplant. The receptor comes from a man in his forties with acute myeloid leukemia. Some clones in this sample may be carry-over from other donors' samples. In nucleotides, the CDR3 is TGTGCCTGGCAGACTCGGGACAGCTCCTACGAGCAGTACTTC. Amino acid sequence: CAWQTRDSSYEQYF.